One and the same sample provided the 3 T cell receptor beta chains below, sequenced in a study of cytomegalovirus exposure and HLA in healthy donors. PCR employed 60 Vbeta and 13 Jbeta primers. Sequencing was performed with immunoSEQ multiplex PCR; in TCRdb, only in-frame clones are kept and a portion is missing. The table shows around 150,000 clones, with roughly 79% occurring only once. The sample was PBMCs. Receptors were obtained from a woman aged 45-60 years in good health and CMV-seronegative.

This sequence joins TRBV10-3 and TRBJ1-3, with D possibly matching TRBD1 (5 bases). With 6 bases removed from V and 0 bases from J, the gap between germline ends came to 12 bases. This CDR3 has 15 amino acids. Germline CDR1 ENHRY, CDR2 SYGVKD. The CDR3 loop reads CAISPTGSSGNTIYF. DNA of the CDR3: TGTGCCATCAGCCCAACAGGAAGCTCTGGAAACACCATATATTTT.

This chain joins TRBV11-2 and TRBJ2-3; 7 nucleotides align to TRBD2. This CDR3 region has 15 residues. The germline CDR1 and CDR2 sequences are SGHAT and FQNNGV. V lost 1 base, J lost 6 bases, and 7 bases stayed unmatched. The CDR3 DNA sequence: TGTGCCAGCAGCTTAGGGAGGACTAGTAGCGATACGCAGTATTTT. This translates into CASSLGRTSSDTQYF.

The chain employs TRBV6-1 and TRBJ2-5; the D is unclear. The CDR3 totals 14 residues. Trimming cost V 7 bases and J 2 bases, with 14 bases left between them. Germline V gene data show CDR1 as MNHNS and CDR2 as SASEGT. CDR3 DNA sequence: TGTGCCAGCACCCTGGTCGTGCGGCAAGAGACCCAGTACTTC. Encoded protein: CASTLVVRQETQYF.